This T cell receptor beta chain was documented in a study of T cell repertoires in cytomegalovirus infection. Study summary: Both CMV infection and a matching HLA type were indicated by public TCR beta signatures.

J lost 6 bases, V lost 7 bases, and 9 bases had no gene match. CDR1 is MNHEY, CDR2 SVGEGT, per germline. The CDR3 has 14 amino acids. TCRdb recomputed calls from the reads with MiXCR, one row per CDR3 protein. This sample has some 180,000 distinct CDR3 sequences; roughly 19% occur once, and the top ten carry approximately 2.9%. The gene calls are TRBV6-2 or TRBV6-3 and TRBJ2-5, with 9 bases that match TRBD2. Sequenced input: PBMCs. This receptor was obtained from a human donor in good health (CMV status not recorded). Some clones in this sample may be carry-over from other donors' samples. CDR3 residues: CASKISGSGKTQYF. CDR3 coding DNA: TGTGCCAGCAAAATTAGCGGGAGCGGAAAGACCCAGTACTTC.